The present TCR beta chain was sequenced within a study of human T cells and chemical hapten exposure (dated by TCRdb to about 2021). At the level of the whole study: For sensitization, 2% DPC in acetone was applied to an approximately 2 cm by approximately 2 cm area of upper inner arm skin. Patients additionally received weekly therapeutic DPC doses to the scalp throughout the roughly 25-week study period. Around 30 alopecia patients provided blood for TCR sequencing at one to four time points (pre-sensitization, 2, 6 and 24 weeks). Patch tests used Finn chambers with 0.01% DPC on the upper back, scored after 6 days by International Contact Dermatitis Research Group standards. Blood samples were taken from patients before sensitization (week 0) and at 2, 6 and about 24 weeks after DPC sensitization. The mostly female patient cohort included alopecia areata with under or over 50% scalp involvement, alopecia totalis and alopecia universalis. The study tracked peripheral blood TCR repertoire changes in vivo during primary and secondary sensitization to the hapten diphenylcyclopropenone (DPC) in alopecia patients. Libraries were pooled for sequencing, and variation in per-sample TCR yields was attributed mainly to small differences in library volumes within the pool.

Libraries were built with RACE. TCRdb records NextSeq 500 as the sequencer. During library preparation, unique molecular identifiers were attached to individual cDNA molecules so that TCRs could be counted quantitatively and reproducibly. Each blood RNA sample was used to sequence both TCR alpha and TCR beta chains. The paper's processing steps were these. A median of approximately 100,000 TCRs per sample was observed, with a range of 23,224 to 690,600. V, J and CDR3 annotation of the TCR reads was carried out using the Decombinator software suite. Every sample was subsampled to the same number of TCRs (28,000) for the PS versus PT1 abundance plots. Expanded TCRs were defined as absent before sensitization and observed at least eight times at the 2-week time point. TCRdb trimmed the raw reads at Q25, called clones with MiXCR and kept productive beta chains. Entries that share a CDR3 protein sequence are merged under the most common genes and DNA. TCRdb's processing, not the study's, gives the V and J calls here. The sample contains 360,000 or so distinct CDR3 sequences, more than 5% of them found a single time. The top ten clones comprise under 7% of the sample.

This clonotype showed up many times. Its antigen is not yet known. Base-call qualities are not available, and no considerably larger clone is one nucleotide away. CDR1 and CDR2 (ENHRY, SYGVKD) derive from the germline V gene. The V and J ends are trimmed by 10 bases and 0 bases, leaving 18 bases between them. The CDR3 runs 15 amino acids, cysteine and phenylalanine included. The DNA shown is the 45-base CDR3, in frame from base 1. The full study reports these points: After repeated subsampling, changes were observed in the strength of the expansion versus patch-test correlation and in the threshold at which the correlation became significant. The number of TCRs above 1 in 1000 frequency did not change with DPC sensitization; there was no evidence of global repertoire structure alterations. Because all patients had alopecia, a presumed autoimmune disease, the immune response of the patients might differ from that of healthy individuals. Compared with pre-sensitization or healthy control sets, expanded TCRs formed significantly more large CDR3 similarity clusters, which is consistent with antigen-driven responses. Patch test score correlated positively with the number of PT1 expanded TCRs, reaching significance at thresholds 8, 16 and 32 but not at 4.

In the paper's terms, the time point label means: patch test 2, 6 weeks after DPC sensitization. The sample's treatment or condition label is to be understood as: therapeutic diphenylcyclopropenone sensitization with weekly scalp DPC. Blood at each patch-test visit was drawn before the patch test was applied. Eligible patients were aged 18 to 70, diagnosed with alopecia, deemed suitable for DPC therapy, and excluded if pregnant. Total RNA was extracted from unfractionated whole blood that had been collected in Tempus Blood RNA tubes. The chain joins TRBV10-3 to TRBJ1-2; the D region possibly corresponds to TRBD1 (5 bases align). The sequenced sample was whole blood, obtained in connection with sensitization to the hapten diphenylcyclopropenone (DPC). This receptor was obtained from a woman under 30 with alopecia areata. Some clones in this sample may be carry-over from other donors' samples. Here the CDR3 is given as CATRNAGGANYGYTF. The bases read TGTGCCACTCGAAATGCGGGGGGAGCTAACTATGGCTACACCTTC.